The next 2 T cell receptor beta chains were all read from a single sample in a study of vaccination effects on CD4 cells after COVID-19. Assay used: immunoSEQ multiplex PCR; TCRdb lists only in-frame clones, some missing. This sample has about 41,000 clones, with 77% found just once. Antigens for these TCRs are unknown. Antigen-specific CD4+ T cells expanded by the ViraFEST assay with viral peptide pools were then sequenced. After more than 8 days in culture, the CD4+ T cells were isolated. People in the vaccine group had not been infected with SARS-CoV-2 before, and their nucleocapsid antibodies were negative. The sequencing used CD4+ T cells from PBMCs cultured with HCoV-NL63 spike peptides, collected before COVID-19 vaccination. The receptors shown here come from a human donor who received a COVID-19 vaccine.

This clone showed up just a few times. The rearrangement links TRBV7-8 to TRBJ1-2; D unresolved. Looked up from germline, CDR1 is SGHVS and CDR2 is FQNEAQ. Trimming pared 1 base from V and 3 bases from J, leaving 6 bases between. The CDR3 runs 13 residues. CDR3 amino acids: CASSLGGHYGYTF. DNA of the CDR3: TGTGCCAGCAGCTTAGGAGGGCACTATGGCTACACCTTC. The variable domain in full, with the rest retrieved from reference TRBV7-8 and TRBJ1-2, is GAGVSQSPRYKVAKRGQDVALRCDPISGHVSLFWYQQALGQGPEFLTYFQNEAQLDKSGLPSDRFFAERPEGSVSTLKIQRTQQEDSAVYLCASSLGGHYGYTFGSGTRLTVV.

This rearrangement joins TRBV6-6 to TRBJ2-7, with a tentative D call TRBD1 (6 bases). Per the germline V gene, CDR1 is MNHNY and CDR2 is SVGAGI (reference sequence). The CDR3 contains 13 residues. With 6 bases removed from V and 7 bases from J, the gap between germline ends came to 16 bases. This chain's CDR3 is CASRESQGYEQYV. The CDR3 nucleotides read TGTGCCAGCAGGGAATCACAGGGTTATGAGCAGTACGTC.